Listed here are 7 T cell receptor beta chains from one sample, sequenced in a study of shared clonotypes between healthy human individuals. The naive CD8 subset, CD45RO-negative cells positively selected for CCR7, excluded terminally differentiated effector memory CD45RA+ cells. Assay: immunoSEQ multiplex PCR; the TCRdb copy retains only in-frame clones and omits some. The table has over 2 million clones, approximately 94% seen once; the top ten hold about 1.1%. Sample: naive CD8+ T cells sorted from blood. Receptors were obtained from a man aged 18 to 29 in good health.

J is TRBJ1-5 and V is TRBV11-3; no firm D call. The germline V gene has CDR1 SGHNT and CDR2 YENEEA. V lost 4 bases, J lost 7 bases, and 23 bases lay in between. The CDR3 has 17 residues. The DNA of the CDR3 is TGTGCCAGCAGCTACCTCCCCGCCGTTCCATGGACCCAGCCCCAGCATTTT. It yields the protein CASSYLPAVPWTQPQHF.

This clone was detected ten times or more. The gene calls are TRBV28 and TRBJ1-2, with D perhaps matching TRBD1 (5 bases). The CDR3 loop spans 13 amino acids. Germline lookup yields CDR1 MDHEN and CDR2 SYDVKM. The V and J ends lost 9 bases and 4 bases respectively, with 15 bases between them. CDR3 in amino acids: CASTRGGPYGYTF. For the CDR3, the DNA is TGTGCCAGTACGCGGGGCGGGCCCTATGGCTACACCTTC.

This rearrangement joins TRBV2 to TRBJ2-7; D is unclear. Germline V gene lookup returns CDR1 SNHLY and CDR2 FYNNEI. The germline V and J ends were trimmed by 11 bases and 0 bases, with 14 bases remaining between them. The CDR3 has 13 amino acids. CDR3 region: CAGNTDPSYEQYF. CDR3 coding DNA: TGTGCCGGCAACACGGACCCCTCCTACGAGCAGTACTTC.

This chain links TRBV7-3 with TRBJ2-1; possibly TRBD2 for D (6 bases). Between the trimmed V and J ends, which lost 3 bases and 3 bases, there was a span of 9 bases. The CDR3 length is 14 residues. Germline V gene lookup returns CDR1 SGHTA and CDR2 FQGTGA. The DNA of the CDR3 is TGTGCCAGCAGCTTTACCGGGGGCTACAATGAGCAGTTCTTC. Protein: CASSFTGGYNEQFF.

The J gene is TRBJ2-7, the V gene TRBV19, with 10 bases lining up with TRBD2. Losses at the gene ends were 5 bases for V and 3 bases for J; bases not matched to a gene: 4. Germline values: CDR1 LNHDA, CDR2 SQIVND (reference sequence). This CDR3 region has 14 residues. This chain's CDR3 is CASSQEREGYEQYF. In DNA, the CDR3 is TGTGCCAGTAGTCAGGAGCGGGAGGGCTACGAGCAGTACTTC.

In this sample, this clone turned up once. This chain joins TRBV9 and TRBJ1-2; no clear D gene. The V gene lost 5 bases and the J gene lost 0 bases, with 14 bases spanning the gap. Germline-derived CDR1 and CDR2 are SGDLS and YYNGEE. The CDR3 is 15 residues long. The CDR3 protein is CASSGWGEANYGYTF. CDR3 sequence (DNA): TGTGCCAGCAGTGGATGGGGAGAAGCTAACTATGGCTACACCTTC.

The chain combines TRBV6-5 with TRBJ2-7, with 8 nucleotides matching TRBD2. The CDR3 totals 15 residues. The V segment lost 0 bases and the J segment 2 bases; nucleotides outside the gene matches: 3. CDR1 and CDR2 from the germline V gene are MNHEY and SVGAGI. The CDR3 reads CASSYSSGNPYEQYF. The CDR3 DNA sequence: TGTGCCAGCAGTTACTCTAGCGGGAACCCCTACGAGCAGTACTTC.